The entry below gives a single TCR beta chain sequence along with its context. Germline-derived CDR1 and CDR2 are SNHLY and FYNNEI. The CDR3 has 14 amino acids. The junction had 5 bases not matched to a gene; V was cut back by 6 bases and J by 8 bases. Assay: immunoSEQ multiplex PCR; the TCRdb copy retains only in-frame clones and omits some. The sample has 150,000 to 200,000 clones, 80% seen once; the top ten hold 6% to 8.5%. This sample is part of a study of blood T cell repertoires in COVID-19. This sequence originates from a man in his sixties with acute or convalescent COVID-19. Source material: peripheral blood. The chain has TRBV2 and TRBJ1-4, with TRBD1 identical over 11 bases. DNA for the CDR3: TGTGCCAGCAGGCCGGGACAGGGGGACGAAAAACTGTTTTTT. Protein product: CASRPGQGDEKLFF.